Following are 16 T cell receptor beta chains from one sample sequenced in a study of blood T cell repertoires in COVID-19. Some clones are missing from TCRdb's copy, which holds only in-frame ones; the method was immunoSEQ multiplex PCR. The data show 95,000 to 110,000 clones, approximately 83% seen once. The specimen was peripheral blood. The source of these receptors is a woman aged 80 or over with active or convalescent COVID-19.

This clone was recorded many times. The V and J genes are TRBV4-1 and TRBJ2-2, with TRBD2 identical over 7 bases. Germline V gene sequence: CDR1 MGHRA, CDR2 YSYEKL. Trimming removed 0 bases from V and 13 bases from J; junction bases left unmatched: 11. The CDR3 length is 15 residues. Written as DNA, the CDR3 is TGCGCCAGCAGCCAAGATTTGGGTTGGGCGGGAGCGCTGTTTTTT. Residues: CASSQDLGWAGALFF.

The rearrangement uses TRBV5-1 and TRBJ2-7, with 9 bases aligning to TRBD1. Germline CDR1 SGHRS, CDR2 YFSETQ. The CDR3 consists of 15 residues. Losses at the gene ends were 4 bases for V and 6 bases for J; bases not matched to a gene: 11. CDR3 in amino acids: CASSPYRDRVVEQYF. CDR3 in DNA: TGCGCCAGCAGCCCCTACCGGGACAGGGTCGTCGAGCAGTACTTC.

A few counts support this clone. The chain recombines TRBV6-6 with TRBJ2-7; TRBD1 matches 8 bases. This CDR3 is 14 amino acids long. Trimming took 5 bases from V and 1 from J; bases not matched to a gene: 4. Germline values: CDR1 MNHNY, CDR2 SVGAGI (reference sequence). CDR3 nucleotide sequence: TGTGCCAGCAGTAGGGGACAGGATTCCTACGAGCAGTACTTC. It specifies CASSRGQDSYEQYF.

The chain combines TRBV4-3 with TRBJ2-7, with unresolved D. The CDR3 has 14 amino acids. Germline V gives CDR1 LGHNA, CDR2 YSLEER. The V gene lost 0 bases and the J gene lost 1 base, with 7 bases spanning the gap. The CDR3 DNA follows: TGCGCCAGCAGCCAAGATTGGCGGTCCTACGAGCAGTACTTC. This gives the protein CASSQDWRSYEQYF.

V gene TRBV19 combines with J gene TRBJ1-5; a possible D gene is TRBD1 (6 bases). The V gene lost 5 bases and the J gene lost 0 bases, with 11 bases spanning the gap. This CDR3 is 15 amino acids long. Germline values: CDR1 LNHDA, CDR2 SQIVND (reference sequence). The CDR3 nucleotides are TGTGCCAGTAGTCGTCGGACAGTTAGCAATCAGCCCCAGCATTTT. Translated, it gives CASSRRTVSNQPQHF.

The count of this clone is one. This chain connects TRBV4-3 to TRBJ1-1; D not certain. The CDR3 sequence is 13 residues long. Per the germline V gene, CDR1 is LGHNA and CDR2 is YSLEER. The V end was cut by 0 bases, the J end by 3 bases, with 5 bases between. The CDR3 loop is CASSQDRDTEAFF. The DNA of the CDR3 is TGCGCCAGCAGCCAAGACCGCGACACTGAAGCTTTCTTT.

The chain carries TRBV7-8 and TRBJ1-3; D is perhaps TRBD1 (6 bases). This CDR3 is built from 15 residues. Germline V lookup: CDR1 SGHVS, CDR2 FQNEAQ. V lost 5 bases, J lost 3 bases, and 14 bases lay in between. As DNA, the CDR3 is TGTGCCAGCAGCCTAATCCAACAGGGTGGAAACACCATATATTTT. It is translated as CASSLIQQGGNTIYF. Based on the CDR3 plus reference TRBV7-8 and TRBJ1-3, the full variable domain is GAGVSQSPRYKVAKRGQDVALRCDPISGHVSLFWYQQALGQGPEFLTYFQNEAQLDKSGLPSDRFFAERPEGSVSTLKIQRTQQEDSAVYLCASSLIQQGGNTIYFGEGSWLTVV.

The chain uses TRBV7-9 and TRBJ1-6; D is perhaps TRBD1 (5 bases). The V end lost 3 bases, the J end lost 7 bases, and 13 bases lay between the germline ends. Germline V lookup: CDR1 SEHNR, CDR2 FQNEAQ (reference sequence). CDR3 length equals 15 residues. In DNA, the CDR3 is TGTGCCAGCAGCTTCGGCGGGGGGATGAATTCACCCCTCCACTTT. Residues: CASSFGGGMNSPLHF.

The chain links TRBV7-9 to TRBJ1-1; a weak D match, TRBD1 (5 bases). This CDR3 is built from 12 residues. V gave up 5 bases and J gave up 3 bases, with 7 bases separating them. Germline V gene data show CDR1 as SEHNR and CDR2 as FQNEAQ (reference sequence). Written as DNA, the CDR3 is TGTGCCAGCAGCGTACAGGACACTGAAGCTTTCTTT. As protein: CASSVQDTEAFF.

The genes are TRBV6-1 and TRBJ1-6; D not certain. The V end lost 10 bases, the J end lost 0 bases, and 16 bases lay between the germline ends. Germline lookup yields CDR1 MNHNS and CDR2 SASEGT. The CDR3 consists of 16 residues. The CDR3 protein is CATGEMYSSYNSPLHF. The CDR3 DNA follows: TGTGCCACCGGTGAGATGTACAGCTCCTATAATTCACCCCTCCACTTT.

V and J are TRBV28 and TRBJ1-2, with 7 bases lining up with TRBD1. The CDR3 runs 13 residues. With V trimmed by 6 bases and J by 4 bases, 5 bases remained unmatched. Per germline, CDR1 MDHEN and CDR2 SYDVKM. Here the CDR3 DNA reads TGTGCCAGCAGCCAACAGGGGATCTATGGCTACACCTTC. Encoded protein: CASSQQGIYGYTF.

The V and J genes are TRBV20-1 and TRBJ2-2; 9 bases fit TRBD1. Germline assignment: CDR1 DFQATT and CDR2 SNEGSKA (reference sequence). The CDR3 is made up of 14 amino acids. After removal of 3 bases from V and 6 bases from J, the junction contained 5 bases not matched to a gene. CDR3 DNA: TGCAGTGCTAGTATACAGGGGGCGGCCGGGGAGCTGTTTTTT. Amino acid sequence: CSASIQGAAGELFF.

The table lists this clone with a few counts. The chain has TRBV30 and TRBJ1-6; TRBD1 matches at 7 bases. Germline V gene lookup returns CDR1 GTSNPN and CDR2 SVGIG (reference sequence). Trimming cost V 4 bases and J 10 bases; bases outside gene matches: 13. The CDR3 consists of 15 residues. CDR3 nucleotides: TGTGCCTGGACGACCTTAACAGGGGCGAACTCACCCCTCCACTTT. Protein product: CAWTTLTGANSPLHF.

The chain links TRBV7-2 to TRBJ1-1; perhaps TRBD1 as D (5 bases). V was cut by 3 bases and J by 8 bases, with 10 bases left in between. The germline V gene has CDR1 SGHTA and CDR2 FQGNSA. This CDR3 region has 12 residues. The CDR3 spells CASSFRAGEAFF. The CDR3 DNA reads as TGTGCCAGCAGCTTTCGGGCAGGGGAAGCTTTCTTT. Full variable domain (remainder filled in from reference TRBV7-2 and TRBJ1-1): GAGVSQSPSNKVTEKGKDVELRCDPISGHTALYWYRQSLGQGLEFLIYFQGNSAPDKSGLPSDRFSAERTGGSVSTLTIQRTQQEDSAVYLCASSFRAGEAFFGQGTRLTVV.

The chain recombines TRBV2 with TRBJ1-5; 7 bases are a match to TRBD1. Germline CDR1 reads SNHLY; CDR2 reads FYNNEI. V gave up 4 bases and J gave up 5 bases; unmatched junction bases: 5. The CDR3 is made up of 14 amino acids. This CDR3 reads CASSGKQGHQPQHF. CDR3 nucleotides: TGTGCCAGCAGTGGGAAACAGGGGCATCAGCCCCAGCATTTT.

The V gene is TRBV29-1, the J gene TRBJ1-1; D is uncertain. CDR3 length: 14 residues. The V end was cut by 5 bases, the J end by 0 bases, with 13 bases between. Looked up from germline, CDR1 is SQVTM and CDR2 is ANQGSEA. This CDR3 is CSVLELSMNTEAFF. As DNA, the CDR3 is TGCAGCGTTCTTGAGCTATCAATGAACACTGAAGCTTTCTTT.